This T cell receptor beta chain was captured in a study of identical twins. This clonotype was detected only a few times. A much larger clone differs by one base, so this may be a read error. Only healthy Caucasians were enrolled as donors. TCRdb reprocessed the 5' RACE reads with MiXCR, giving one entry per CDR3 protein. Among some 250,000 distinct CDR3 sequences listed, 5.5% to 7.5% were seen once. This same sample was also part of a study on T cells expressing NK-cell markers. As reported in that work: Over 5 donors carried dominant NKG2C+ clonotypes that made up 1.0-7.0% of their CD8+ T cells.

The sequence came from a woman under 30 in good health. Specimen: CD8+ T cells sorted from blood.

CDR3 sequence (DNA): TGTGCCAGCAGTTACCGGTACTCCTACAATGAGCAGTTCTTC. Translation gives CASSYRYSYNEQFF. The chain uses TRBV6-2 or TRBV6-3 and TRBJ2-1; no firm D call. Germline V gives CDR1 MNHEY, CDR2 SVGEGT. Trimming removed 2 bases from V and 0 bases from J, with 5 bases in between. This CDR3 has 14 amino acids.